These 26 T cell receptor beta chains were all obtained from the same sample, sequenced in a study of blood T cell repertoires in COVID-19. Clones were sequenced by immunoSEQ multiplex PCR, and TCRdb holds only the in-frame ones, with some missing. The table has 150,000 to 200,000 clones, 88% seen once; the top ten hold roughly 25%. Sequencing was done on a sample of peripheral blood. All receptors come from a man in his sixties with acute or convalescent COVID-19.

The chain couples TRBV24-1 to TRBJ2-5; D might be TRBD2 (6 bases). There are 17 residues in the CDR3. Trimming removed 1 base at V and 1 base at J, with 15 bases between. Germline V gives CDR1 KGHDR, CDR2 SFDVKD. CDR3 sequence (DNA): TGTGCCACCAGTGATTTCAATAGCGGAGAGTCCCAAGAGACCCAGTACTTC. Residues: CATSDFNSGESQETQYF.

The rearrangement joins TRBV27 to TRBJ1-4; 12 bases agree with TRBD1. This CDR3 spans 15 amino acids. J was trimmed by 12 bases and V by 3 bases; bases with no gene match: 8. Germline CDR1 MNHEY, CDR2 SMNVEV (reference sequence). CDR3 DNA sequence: TGTGCCAGCAGTTTTGGAGGGACAGGGGGCGGGGAACTGTTTTTT. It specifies CASSFGGTGGGELFF.

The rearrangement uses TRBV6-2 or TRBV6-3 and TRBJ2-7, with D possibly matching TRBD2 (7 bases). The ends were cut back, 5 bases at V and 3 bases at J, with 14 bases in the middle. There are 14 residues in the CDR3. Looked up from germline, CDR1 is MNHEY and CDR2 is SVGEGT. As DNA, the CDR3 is TGTGCCAGCAGTGGACGAAGGGGGGGCTACGAGCAGTACGTC. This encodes CASSGRRGGYEQYV.

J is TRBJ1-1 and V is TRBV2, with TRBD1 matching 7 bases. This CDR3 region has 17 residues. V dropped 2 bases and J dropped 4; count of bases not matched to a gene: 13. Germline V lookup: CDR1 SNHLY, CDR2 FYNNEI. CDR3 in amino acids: CASSEPVLTGESTEAFF. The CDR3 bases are TGTGCCAGCAGTGAACCGGTTCTCACAGGGGAGAGCACTGAAGCTTTCTTT.

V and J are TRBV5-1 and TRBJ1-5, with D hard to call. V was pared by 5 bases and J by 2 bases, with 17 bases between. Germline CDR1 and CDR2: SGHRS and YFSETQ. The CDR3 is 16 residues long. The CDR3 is CASSFAGFEGNQPQHF. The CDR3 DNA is TGCGCCAGCAGTTTTGCGGGGTTCGAGGGCAATCAGCCCCAGCATTTT.

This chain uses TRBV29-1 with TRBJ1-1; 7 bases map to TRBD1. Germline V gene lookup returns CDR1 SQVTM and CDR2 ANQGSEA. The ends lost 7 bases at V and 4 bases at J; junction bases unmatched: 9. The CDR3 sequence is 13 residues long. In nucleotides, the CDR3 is TGCAGCGGAAAACAGGGGTTCTTCACTGAAGCTTTCTTT. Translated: CSGKQGFFTEAFF.

The DNA of the CDR3 is TGCGCCAGCAGCTTGGGACAGAACACCGGGGAGCTGTTTTTT. This gives the protein CASSLGQNTGELFF. The rearrangement uses TRBV5-1 and TRBJ2-2, with D hard to call. Germline V gene sequence: CDR1 SGHRS, CDR2 YFSETQ. Trimming left V 0 bases short and J 1 base short, with 4 bases between. This CDR3 comprises 14 residues. The full variable domain, completed using reference TRBV5-1 and TRBJ2-2, is KAGVTQTPRYLIKTRGQQVTLSCSPISGHRSVSWYQQTPGQGLQFLFEYFSETQRNKGNFPGRFSGRQFSNSRSEMNVSTLELGDSALYLCASSLGQNTGELFFGEGSRLTVL.

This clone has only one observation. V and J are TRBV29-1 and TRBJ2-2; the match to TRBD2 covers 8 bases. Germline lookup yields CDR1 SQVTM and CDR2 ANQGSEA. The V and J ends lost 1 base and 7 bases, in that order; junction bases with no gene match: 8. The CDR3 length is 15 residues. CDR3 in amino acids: CSVEADSGGIGELFF. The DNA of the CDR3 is TGCAGCGTTGAAGCCGACTCGGGAGGGATCGGGGAGCTGTTTTTT.

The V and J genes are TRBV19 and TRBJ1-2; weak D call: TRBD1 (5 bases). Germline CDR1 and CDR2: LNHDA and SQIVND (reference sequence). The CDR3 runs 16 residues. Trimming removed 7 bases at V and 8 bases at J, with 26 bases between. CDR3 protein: CASTTPPIGRGGGYTF. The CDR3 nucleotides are TGTGCCAGTACTACCCCTCCCATCGGGCGGGGGGGAGGCTACACCTTC.

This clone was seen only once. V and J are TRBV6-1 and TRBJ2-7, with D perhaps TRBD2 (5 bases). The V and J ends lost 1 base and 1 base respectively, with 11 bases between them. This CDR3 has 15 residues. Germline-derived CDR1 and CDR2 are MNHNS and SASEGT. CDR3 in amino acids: CASSEVLSGSYEQYV. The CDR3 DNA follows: TGTGCCAGCAGTGAAGTTCTAAGCGGATCCTACGAGCAGTACGTC.

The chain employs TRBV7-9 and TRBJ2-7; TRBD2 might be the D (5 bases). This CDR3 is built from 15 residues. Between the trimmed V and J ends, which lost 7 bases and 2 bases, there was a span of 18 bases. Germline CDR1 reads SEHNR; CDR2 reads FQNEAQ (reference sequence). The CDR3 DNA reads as TGTGCCAGCAACGATGGACTGTGGGGAACCTACGAGCAGTACTTC. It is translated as CASNDGLWGTYEQYF.

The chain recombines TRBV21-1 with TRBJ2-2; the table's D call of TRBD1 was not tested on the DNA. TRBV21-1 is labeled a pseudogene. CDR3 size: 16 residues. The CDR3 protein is CASSSIDRVNTGELFF. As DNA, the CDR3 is TGTGCCAGCAGCTCCATCGACAGGGTGAACACCGGGGAGCTGTTTTTT.

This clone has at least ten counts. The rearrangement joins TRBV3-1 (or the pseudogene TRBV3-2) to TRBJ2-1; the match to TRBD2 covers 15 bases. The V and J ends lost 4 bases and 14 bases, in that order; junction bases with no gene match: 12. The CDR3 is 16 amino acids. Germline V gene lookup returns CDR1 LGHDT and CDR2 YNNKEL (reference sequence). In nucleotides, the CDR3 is TGTGCCAGCAGCCTTGGGACTAGCGGGAGGAGTATTGGGGAGTTCTTC. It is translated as CASSLGTSGRSIGEFF.

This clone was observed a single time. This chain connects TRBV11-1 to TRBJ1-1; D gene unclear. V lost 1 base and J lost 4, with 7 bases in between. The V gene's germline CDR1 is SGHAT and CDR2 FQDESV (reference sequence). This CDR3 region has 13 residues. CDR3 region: CASSLEGGTEAFF. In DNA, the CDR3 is TGTGCCAGCAGCTTAGAAGGAGGCACTGAAGCTTTCTTT.

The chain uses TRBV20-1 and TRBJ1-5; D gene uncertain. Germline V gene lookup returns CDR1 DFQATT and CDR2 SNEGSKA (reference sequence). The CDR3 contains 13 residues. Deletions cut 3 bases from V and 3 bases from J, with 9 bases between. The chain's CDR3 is CSASPGNNQPQHF. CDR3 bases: TGCAGTGCTAGTCCGGGAAACAATCAGCCCCAGCATTTT.

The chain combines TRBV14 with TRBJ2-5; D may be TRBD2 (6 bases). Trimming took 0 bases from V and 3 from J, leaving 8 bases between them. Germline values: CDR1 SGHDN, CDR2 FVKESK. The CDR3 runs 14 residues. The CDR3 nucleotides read TGTGCCAGCAGCCAAGAAGCGGGTAAAGAGACCCAGTACTTC. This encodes CASSQEAGKETQYF.

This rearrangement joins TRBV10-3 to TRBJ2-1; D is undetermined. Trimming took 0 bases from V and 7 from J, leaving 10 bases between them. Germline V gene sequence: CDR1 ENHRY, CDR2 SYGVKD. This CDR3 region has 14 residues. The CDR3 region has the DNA TGTGCCATCAGTGAGTCTGGAGCCGTAAATGAGCAGTTCTTC. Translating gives CAISESGAVNEQFF.

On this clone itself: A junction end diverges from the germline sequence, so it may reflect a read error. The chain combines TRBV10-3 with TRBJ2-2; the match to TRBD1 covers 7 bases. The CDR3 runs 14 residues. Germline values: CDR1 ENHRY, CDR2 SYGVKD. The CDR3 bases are TGTGCCATCGGTGACAGGGTGAACACCGGGGAGCTGTTTTTT. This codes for CAIGDRVNTGELFF.

This chain's CDR3 is CASSQAYGTGISGANVLTF. The CDR3 nucleotides read TGCGCCAGCAGCCAAGCATATGGGACAGGGATATCGGGGGCCAACGTCCTGACTTTC. This chain links TRBV4-1 with TRBJ2-6; 9 bases map to TRBD1. Unmatched junction bases numbered 11, after V lost 1 base and J lost 4 bases. This CDR3 comprises 19 residues. Germline CDR1 is MGHRA and CDR2 is YSYEKL.

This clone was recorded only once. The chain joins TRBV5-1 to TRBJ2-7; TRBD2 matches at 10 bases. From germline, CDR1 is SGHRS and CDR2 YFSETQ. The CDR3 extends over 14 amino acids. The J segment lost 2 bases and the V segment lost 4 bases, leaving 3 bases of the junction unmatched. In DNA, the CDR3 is TGCGCCAGCAGCGCCGGGACTAGCGCCTACGAGCAGTACTTC. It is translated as CASSAGTSAYEQYF.

The CDR3: CASSQTTGGVRPSREQYF. CDR3 nucleotides: TGTGCCAGCAGCCAAACTACAGGGGGCGTAAGGCCCTCGAGGGAGCAGTACTTC. The rearrangement joins TRBV14 to TRBJ2-7, with 9 bases identical to TRBD1. The germline CDR1 and CDR2 sequences are SGHDN and FVKESK. Losses at the gene ends were 2 bases for V and 7 bases for J; bases not matched to a gene: 18. There are 18 residues in the CDR3.

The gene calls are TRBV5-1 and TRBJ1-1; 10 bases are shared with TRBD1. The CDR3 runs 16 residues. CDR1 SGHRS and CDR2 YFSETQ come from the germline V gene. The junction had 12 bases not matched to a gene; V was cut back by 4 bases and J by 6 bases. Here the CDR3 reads CASSAGQGVALAEAFF. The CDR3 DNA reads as TGCGCCAGCAGCGCCGGACAGGGGGTCGCCTTGGCTGAAGCTTTCTTT.

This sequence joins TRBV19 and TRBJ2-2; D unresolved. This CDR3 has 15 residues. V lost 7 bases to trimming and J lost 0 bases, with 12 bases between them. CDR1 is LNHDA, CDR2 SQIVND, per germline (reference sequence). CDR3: CASTPGGANTGELFF. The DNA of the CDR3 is TGTGCCAGTACCCCCGGCGGCGCGAACACCGGGGAGCTGTTTTTT.

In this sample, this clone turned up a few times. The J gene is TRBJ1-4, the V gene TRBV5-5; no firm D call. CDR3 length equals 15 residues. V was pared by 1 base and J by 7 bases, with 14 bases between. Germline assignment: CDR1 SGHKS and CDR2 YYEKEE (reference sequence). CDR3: CASSLYGEWSEKLFF. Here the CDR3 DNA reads TGTGCCAGCAGCTTGTACGGGGAGTGGAGTGAAAAACTGTTTTTT.

The CDR3 DNA reads as TGCGCCAGCAGCCAAGAGGACACGCCGGGGCCCCAGCATTTT. Its protein is CASSQEDTPGPQHF. The rearrangement joins TRBV4-1 to TRBJ1-5; D possibly corresponds to TRBD1 (5 bases). CDR3 length: 14 amino acids. Trimming stripped 0 bases from V and 9 bases from J, with 12 bases between. Germline V gene lookup returns CDR1 MGHRA and CDR2 YSYEKL.

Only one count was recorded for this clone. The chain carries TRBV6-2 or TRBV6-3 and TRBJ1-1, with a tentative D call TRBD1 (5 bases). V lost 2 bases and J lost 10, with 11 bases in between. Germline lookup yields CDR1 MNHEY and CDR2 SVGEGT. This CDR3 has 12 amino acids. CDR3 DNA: TGTGCCAGCAGTTACGTTGGTACAGGAGCTTTCTTT. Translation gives CASSYVGTGAFF.